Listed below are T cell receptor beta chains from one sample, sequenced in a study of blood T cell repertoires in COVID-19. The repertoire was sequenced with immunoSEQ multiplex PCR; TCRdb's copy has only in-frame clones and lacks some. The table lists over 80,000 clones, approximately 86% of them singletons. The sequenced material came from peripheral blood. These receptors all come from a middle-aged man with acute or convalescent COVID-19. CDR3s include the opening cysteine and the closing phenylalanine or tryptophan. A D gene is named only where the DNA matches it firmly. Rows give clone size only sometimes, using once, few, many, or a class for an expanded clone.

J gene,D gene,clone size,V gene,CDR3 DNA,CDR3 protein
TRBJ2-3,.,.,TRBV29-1,TGCAGCGTTGAGAGGCGACAGAAGGAGGATACGCAGTATTTT,CSVERRQKEDTQYF
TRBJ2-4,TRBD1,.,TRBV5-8,TGTGCCAGCAGCCAGGACAGGGGAGCAAGGACCAAAAACATTCAGTACTTC,CASSQDRGARTKNIQYF
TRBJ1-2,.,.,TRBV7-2,TGTGCCAGCAGCTTAGGTTCTCAGGGCAGGGGATATGGCTACACCTTC,CASSLGSQGRGYGYTF
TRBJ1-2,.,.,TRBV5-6,TGTGCCAGCAGCTTGGACAGTCATCCTGGCTACACCTTC,CASSLDSHPGYTF
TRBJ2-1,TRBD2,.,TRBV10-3,TGTGCCATCAGTCCAGGGACTAGCGGGAGAGATGAGCAGTTCTTC,CAISPGTSGRDEQFF
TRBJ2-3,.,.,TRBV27,TGTGCCAGCAGTTACTTCCAGGGTGGGACAGATACGCAGTATTTT,CASSYFQGGTDTQYF
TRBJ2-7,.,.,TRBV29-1,TGCAGCGCTGTACAGGGATTCACCTACGAGCAGTACTTC,CSAVQGFTYEQYF
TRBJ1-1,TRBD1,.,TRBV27,TGTGCCAGCAGTTCCGGACAGGGGCCGAACACTGAAGCTTTCTTT,CASSSGQGPNTEAFF
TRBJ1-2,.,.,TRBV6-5,TGTGCCAGCAGACCGGACCGGGGAGAATTCGGTGGCTACACCTTC,CASRPDRGEFGGYTF
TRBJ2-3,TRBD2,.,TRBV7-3,TGTGCCAGCAGCTTAAGAGCGGGAGGAGATACGCAGTATTTT,CASSLRAGGDTQYF
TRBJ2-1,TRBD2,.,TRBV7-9,TGTGCCAGCAGCTTAAATGTGCGGGGGGATGAGCAGTTCTTC,CASSLNVRGDEQFF
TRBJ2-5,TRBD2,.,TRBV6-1,TGTGCCAGCAGTGAACGACGAACTAGCGGGAGGGCCCGTGAGACCCAGTACTTC,CASSERRTSGRARETQYF
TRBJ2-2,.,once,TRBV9,TGTGCCAGCAGCCCATACACCGGGGAGCTGTTTTTT,CASSPYTGELFF
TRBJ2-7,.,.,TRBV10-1,TGCGCCAGCAGTGGGGGGCTAGATGTCCACGAGCAGTACTTC,CASSGGLDVHEQYF
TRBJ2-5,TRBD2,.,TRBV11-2,TGTGCCAGCAGGGAACTAGCGGGAGAAGAGACCCAGTACTTC,CASRELAGEETQYF
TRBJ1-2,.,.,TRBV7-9,TGTGCCAGCAGCTTATCGGCGGCAGACTATGGCTACACCTTC,CASSLSAADYGYTF
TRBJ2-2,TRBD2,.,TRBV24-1,TGTGCCACCAGTGATCCCGGACTAGCGGGAGGTACCGGGGAGCTGTTTTTT,CATSDPGLAGGTGELFF
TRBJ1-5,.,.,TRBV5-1,TGCGCCAGCAGCTTGGGTCCGCTAGTCGATCAGCCCCAGCATTTT,CASSLGPLVDQPQHF
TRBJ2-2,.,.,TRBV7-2,TGTGCCAGCAGCTTAGGGGCTAGGGGGAACACCGGGGAGCTGTTTTTT,CASSLGARGNTGELFF
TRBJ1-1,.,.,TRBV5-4,TGTGCCAGCAGGTTCCGGCAGGGGCGCGGAGACACTGAAGCTTTCTTT,CASRFRQGRGDTEAFF
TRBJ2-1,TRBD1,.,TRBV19,TGTGCCAGTAGTTACAGGGGGTTTAGCTCCTACAATGAGCAGTTCTTC,CASSYRGFSSYNEQFF
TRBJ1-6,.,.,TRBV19,TGTGCCAGTAGTTTACAGGGCCGCACCTATAATTCACCCCTCCACTTT,CASSLQGRTYNSPLHF
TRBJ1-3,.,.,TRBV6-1,TGTGCCAGCAGTGGGACACACAGGACGGGCGGAAACACCATATATTTT,CASSGTHRTGGNTIYF
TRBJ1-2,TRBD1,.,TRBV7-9,TGTGCCAGCAGCCAGGCCGGACAGGTTGATGGCTACACCTTC,CASSQAGQVDGYTF
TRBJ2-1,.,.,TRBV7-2,TGTGCCAGCAGCGATACGGAGGTCAATGAGCAGTTCTTC,CASSDTEVNEQFF
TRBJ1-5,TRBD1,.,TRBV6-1,TGTGCCAGCAGTGAAAACAGGGGGACCAATCAGCCCCAGCATTTT,CASSENRGTNQPQHF
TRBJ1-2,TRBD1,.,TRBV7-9,TGTGCCAGCAGCCCCCAAGGGGACAGGGGGTTTGGCTACACCTTC,CASSPQGDRGFGYTF
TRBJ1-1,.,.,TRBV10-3,TGTGCCATCAGTGAATTTGAGAGTCTCGGTGCTTTCTTT,CAISEFESLGAFF
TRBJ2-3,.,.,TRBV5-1,TGCGCCAGCAGCTTGGGATCCGGGACTGGGTTGGCAGATACGCAGTATTTT,CASSLGSGTGLADTQYF
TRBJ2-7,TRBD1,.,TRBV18,TGTGCCAGCTCACCTCTTAGGACAGGGGGAAACGAGCAGTACTTC,CASSPLRTGGNEQYF